These 27 T cell receptor beta chains originate from one sample sequenced in a study of spatial heterogeneity in lung cancer. Study findings and constraints: The study found that expanded intratumoral alpha and beta TCR counts tracked tumor mutation counts.

TCRdb itself ran the 5' RACE reads through MiXCR, one entry per CDR3 protein. The table has over 1,000 distinct CDR3 sequences, less than 15% seen once. Antigen specificity for these receptors is unknown. Indicated time point: sample taken at primary tumor resection. The sequenced sample was lung tumor tissue, obtained at surgery. The receptor source for this set is a male donor with early-stage non-small cell lung cancer.

To note about this clonotype: This beta chain lies outside the target of a library built for alpha chains; its clone size means little. The chain recombines TRBV7-6 with TRBJ1-5; TRBD1 is a possible D gene (5 bases). This CDR3 is built from 14 residues. Germline-derived CDR1 and CDR2 are SGHVS and FNYEAQ. Deletions cut 1 base from V and 5 bases from J, with 9 bases between. CDR3 coding DNA: TGTGCCAGCAGCTTAGGGGGCGTCTATCAGCCCCAGCATTTT. Translated, it gives CASSLGGVYQPQHF.

This clonotype was detected ten times or more. The library was designed around alpha chains, so this beta chain is a stray read whose abundance carries little weight. This chain connects TRBV7-8 to TRBJ2-1; TRBD1 matches 11 bases. Germline CDR1 SGHVS, CDR2 FQNEAQ. The J segment lost 9 bases and the V segment lost 0 bases, leaving 10 bases of the junction unmatched. The CDR3 runs 17 residues. The CDR3 region is CASSLALGGQGVREQFF. CDR3 in DNA: TGTGCCAGCAGCTTAGCGCTTGGGGGACAGGGGGTACGTGAGCAGTTCTTC.

This clonotype showed up many times. A library prepared for alpha chains yielded this beta chain as an off-target read; its size is of little meaning. This chain joins TRBV3-1 and TRBJ2-2; D uncertain. The V gene lost 6 bases and the J gene lost 5 bases, with 10 bases spanning the gap. The germline V gene encodes CDR1 LGHDT and CDR2 YNNKEL (reference sequence). The CDR3 runs to 13 residues. Written as DNA, the CDR3 is TGTGCCAGCAGAAAGACGGCGACCGGGGAGCTGTTTTTT. This sequence encodes CASRKTATGELFF.

The count of this clonotype is one. This beta chain turned up in a library designed for alpha chains; as an off-target read, its abundance says little. V and J are TRBV6-5 and TRBJ2-2; TRBD2 matches 7 bases. Germline-derived CDR1 and CDR2 are MNHEY and SVGAGI. J lost 6 bases, V lost 6 bases, and 10 bases had no gene match. The CDR3 spans 15 residues. CDR3 bases: TGTGCCAGCAGGGTCAGCGGGGAGGTCCCCGGGGAGCTGTTTTTT. It is translated as CASRVSGEVPGELFF.

This clonotype is medium-sized by share. Since it is a stray read in a library aimed at alpha chains, this beta chain has a size that is not meaningful. The genes are TRBV5-4 and TRBJ2-4; D tentatively fits TRBD1 or TRBD2 (5 bases each). Trimming stripped 4 bases from V and 2 bases from J, with 22 bases between. Looked up from germline, CDR1 is SGHNT and CDR2 is YYREEE (reference sequence). The CDR3 spans 18 residues. CDR3 bases: TGTGCCAGCAGCCCGACCCTCAGGGAATTCGGGACCAAAAACATTCAGTACTTC. Protein sequence: CASSPTLREFGTKNIQYF.

By frequency in the sample, this clonotype is medium-sized. This beta chain represents an off-target read in a library built for alpha chains; its size is of limited meaning. This chain joins TRBV3-1 and TRBJ1-6; D is possibly TRBD1 (6 bases). The CDR3 has 14 residues. V lost 0 bases, J lost 9 bases, and 9 bases lay in between. Germline V gene lookup returns CDR1 LGHDT and CDR2 YNNKEL (reference sequence). The CDR3 coding sequence is TGTGCCAGCAGCCAAGAAACAGGGCGTTCACCCCTCCACTTT. It is translated as CASSQETGRSPLHF.

This clonotype was counted at least ten times. Since it is a stray read in a library aimed at alpha chains, this beta chain has a size that is not meaningful. This chain's CDR3 is CASLTGIPSTDTQYF. The CDR3 region has the DNA TGTGCCAGTCTAACAGGGATCCCTAGCACAGATACGCAGTATTTT. V is TRBV28 and J is TRBJ2-3; D possibly corresponds to TRBD1 (6 bases). Per the germline V gene, CDR1 is MDHEN and CDR2 is SYDVKM. The CDR3 extends over 15 amino acids. Trimming took 9 bases from V and 0 from J, leaving 16 bases between them.

As for this clonotype: This beta chain slipped into a library made for alpha chains as a stray read, so its size is not meaningful. This chain uses TRBV5-1 with TRBJ1-1; TRBD1 agrees at 11 bases. Trimming cost V 4 bases and J 0 bases; bases outside gene matches: 11. Germline V gene lookup returns CDR1 SGHRS and CDR2 YFSETQ. This CDR3 spans 18 amino acids. CDR3 region: CASSLGQGGDGMNTEAFF. CDR3 nucleotides: TGCGCCAGCAGCCTGGGACAGGGGGGCGATGGCATGAACACTGAAGCTTTCTTT.

In this sample, this clonotype is medium-sized. Found in a library prepared for alpha chains, this beta chain is an off-target read, and its abundance has little meaning. The chain carries TRBV20-1 and TRBJ2-5, with TRBD1 identical over 12 bases. Germline CDR1 reads DFQATT; CDR2 reads SNEGSKA (reference sequence). J lost 5 bases, V lost 4 bases, and 8 bases had no gene match. The CDR3 length is 15 residues. As DNA, the CDR3 is TGCAGTGCTACGTCGGGACAGGGGGCTCGGGAGACCCAGTACTTC. Encoded protein: CSATSGQGARETQYF.

This clonotype qualifies as medium-sized. This beta chain was picked up by a library intended for alpha chains and is off target, so its count carries little meaning. The rearrangement links TRBV20-1 to TRBJ2-7; D is possibly TRBD1 or TRBD2 (6 bases each). V gave up 1 base and J gave up 6 bases, with 16 bases separating them. CDR3 length: 14 amino acids. Germline-derived CDR1 and CDR2 are DFQATT and SNEGSKA (reference sequence). The CDR3 DNA reads as TGCAGTGCTAGAGGTGGGGGGCCACTCTCCGAGCAGTACGTC. Protein product: CSARGGGPLSEQYV.

With regard to this clonotype: Found in a library prepared for alpha chains, this beta chain is an off-target read, and its abundance has little meaning. The gene calls are TRBV2 and TRBJ1-2; D remains unclear. Trimming cost V 3 bases and J 3 bases, with 8 bases left between them. This CDR3 spans 13 amino acids. Germline lookup yields CDR1 SNHLY and CDR2 FYNNEI. CDR3: CASSDRPDYGYTF. In DNA form, the CDR3 reads TGTGCCAGCAGTGATAGGCCAGACTATGGCTACACCTTC.

By share of the sample, this clonotype is large. This beta chain was picked up by a library intended for alpha chains and is off target, so its count carries little meaning. The chain recombines TRBV27 with TRBJ1-5, with D unresolved. CDR1 is MNHEY and CDR2 is SMNVEV in the germline V gene (reference sequence). CDR3 length equals 12 residues. V gave up 6 bases and J gave up 0 bases, with 3 bases separating them. The CDR3 sequence: CASRISNQPQHF. The CDR3 DNA is TGTGCCAGCAGGATTAGCAATCAGCCCCAGCATTTT.

This clonotype rates as large (0.1 to 1%). The library was designed around alpha chains, so this beta chain is a stray read whose abundance carries little weight. This chain's CDR3 is CASSVTGSDTQYF. DNA of the CDR3: TGTGCCAGCAGTGTGACAGGGTCAGATACGCAGTATTTT. The V gene is TRBV6-5, the J gene TRBJ2-3; TRBD1 agrees at 7 bases. The ends lost 5 bases at V and 4 bases at J; junction bases unmatched: 3. CDR3 length: 13 residues. The germline V gene encodes CDR1 MNHEY and CDR2 SVGAGI.

By share, this clonotype counts as large. This beta chain is an off-target read within a library intended for alpha chains, so its frequency means little. This chain uses TRBV5-4 with TRBJ2-5; TRBD1 is a possible D gene (6 bases). This CDR3 is built from 15 residues. The ends were cut back, 3 bases at V and 4 bases at J, with 16 bases in the middle. Germline CDR1 and CDR2: SGHNT and YYREEE (reference sequence). DNA of the CDR3: TGTGCCAGCAGCTCGACACAGGGTAGAAGAGAGACCCAGTACTTC. It specifies CASSSTQGRRETQYF.

This clonotype is termed large. Because the library targeted alpha chains, this beta chain is an off-target read whose size means little. V usage is TRBV5-4 and J usage is TRBJ2-7, with D tentatively TRBD1 or TRBD2 (5 bases each). The CDR3 spans 14 residues. Trimming removed 0 bases at V and 0 bases at J, with 7 bases between. Per the germline V gene, CDR1 is SGHNT and CDR2 is YYREEE (reference sequence). The CDR3 sequence is CASSLGGSSYEQYF. The CDR3 bases are TGTGCCAGCAGCTTGGGGGGGAGCTCCTACGAGCAGTACTTC.

This clonotype occurred many times. This beta chain represents an off-target read in a library built for alpha chains; its size is of limited meaning. The chain carries TRBV7-8 and TRBJ2-7; 8 nucleotides agree with TRBD2. J was trimmed by 1 base and V by 4 bases; bases with no gene match: 9. The CDR3 has 16 residues. CDR1 is SGHVS and CDR2 is FQNEAQ in the germline V gene. This CDR3 reads CASSSPGLVVSYEQYF. CDR3 in DNA: TGTGCCAGCAGCTCACCGGGACTAGTAGTTTCCTACGAGCAGTACTTC.

This clonotype is labeled as medium-sized. The size of this beta chain means little, since it is a stray read in a library made for alpha chains. The rearrangement uses TRBV2 and TRBJ1-5; TRBD1 matches 8 bases. The CDR3 spans 16 residues. Germline assignment: CDR1 SNHLY and CDR2 FYNNEI. V trimming: 6 bases; J trimming: 0 bases; junction bases outside the gene matches: 7. CDR3 amino acids: CASRQETGDSNQPQHF. CDR3 nucleotides: TGTGCCAGCAGACAAGAGACAGGGGATAGCAATCAGCCCCAGCATTTT.

This clonotype was counted many times. The library was prepared for alpha chains; this beta chain is a stray read, so its frequency means little. This rearrangement joins TRBV9 to TRBJ1-2, with 7 bases fitting TRBD1. J gave up 4 bases and V 6 bases, and 6 bases lay outside the gene matches. Germline loops: CDR1 SGDLS, CDR2 YYNGEE. The CDR3 is 13 residues long. The CDR3 nucleotides read TGTGCCAGCAATTTGGCAGGGGGCTATGGCTACACCTTC. Translating it yields CASNLAGGYGYTF.

This clonotype is medium-sized. This beta chain came through as a stray read in a library set up for alpha chains, and its size says little. The rearrangement joins TRBV18 to TRBJ2-1; TRBD1 matches 9 bases. J gave up 8 bases and V 5 bases, and 13 bases lay outside the gene matches. CDR3 length: 16 amino acids. Germline V gene sequence: CDR1 KGHSH, CDR2 LQKENI. The CDR3 protein is CASSRTGVGSGDEQFF. CDR3 DNA: TGTGCCAGCTCAAGGACAGGGGTTGGGAGCGGCGATGAGCAGTTCTTC. The complete variable domain, with remaining parts taken from reference TRBV18 and TRBJ2-1, reads NAGVMQNPRHLVRRRGQEARLRCSPMKGHSHVYWYRQLPEEGLKFMVYLQKENIIDESGMPKERFSAEFPKEGPSILRIQQVVRGDSAAYFCASSRTGVGSGDEQFFGPGTRLTVL.

This clonotype is labeled medium-sized. This beta chain is off target for a library built for alpha chains, so its abundance means little. The rearrangement joins TRBV5-1 to TRBJ1-5; maybe TRBD1 (5 bases). In germline, CDR1 is SGHRS, CDR2 YFSETQ. The length of the CDR3 is 21 residues. Trimming removed 0 bases at V and 0 bases at J, with 25 bases between. In DNA, the CDR3 is TGCGCCAGCAGCTTGGCCTATTTCACAGGTACGGATGAAAATAGCAATCAGCCCCAGCATTTT. This gives the protein CASSLAYFTGTDENSNQPQHF.

This clonotype was found a few times. Being off target in a library aimed at alpha chains, this beta chain has a size of little meaning. The chain carries TRBV18 and TRBJ2-7; D is possibly TRBD1 (5 bases). There are 14 residues in the CDR3. Germline assignment: CDR1 KGHSH and CDR2 LQKENI. The V end lost 4 bases, the J end lost 5 bases, and 15 bases lay between the germline ends. CDR3 protein: CASSLREIKDEQYF. The CDR3 bases are TGTGCCAGCTCACTCAGGGAAATAAAGGACGAGCAGTACTTC.

By proportion, this clonotype is medium-sized (0.01 to 0.1%). This beta chain is a stray read from a library made for alpha chains; its abundance is not meaningful. The chain combines TRBV6-1 with TRBJ2-5, with D perhaps matching TRBD1 (7 bases). Germline values: CDR1 MNHNS, CDR2 SASEGT. The CDR3 is 15 amino acids. V was clipped by 2 bases and J by 5 bases, with 15 bases between them. CDR3 sequence reads: CASSEWAGGGETQYF. DNA of the CDR3: TGTGCCAGCAGTGAATGGGCAGGGGGAGGCGAGACCCAGTACTTC.

By sample fraction, this clonotype is large. This beta chain was picked up by a library intended for alpha chains and is off target, so its count carries little meaning. The chain carries TRBV27 and TRBJ1-2; D is possibly TRBD1 (5 bases). Germline V gene data show CDR1 as MNHEY and CDR2 as SMNVEV (reference sequence). Trimming shortened V by 5 bases and J by 4 bases, and 11 bases separated the two germline ends. The CDR3 runs 13 residues. CDR3 sequence (DNA): TGTGCCAGCAGTGTCAGGGTCGGCTATGGCTACACCTTC. This encodes CASSVRVGYGYTF.

By proportion, this clonotype is large. This beta chain is a stray sequence in a library constructed for alpha chains; its clone size is not meaningful. The genes are TRBV7-2 and TRBJ2-5; possibly TRBD2 for D (6 bases). V was clipped by 3 bases and J by 5 bases, with 16 bases between them. Germline V lookup: CDR1 SGHTA, CDR2 FQGNSA. CDR3 length: 15 residues. CDR3 nucleotides: TGTGCCAGCAGCTTCTCCGGGACTTCCCTGGAGACCCAGTACTTC. It specifies CASSFSGTSLETQYF.

This clonotype is large within its sample. With the library built for alpha chains, this beta chain is off target and its frequency is not meaningful. This chain joins TRBV7-6 and TRBJ2-7, with 9 bases fitting TRBD1. CDR3 length equals 17 residues. From germline, CDR1 is SGHVS and CDR2 FNYEAQ. With 5 bases clipped from V and 6 bases from J, the junction kept 17 bases outside the gene matches. The CDR3 sequence is CASSPGAGRTGVAEQYF. For the CDR3, the DNA is TGTGCCAGCAGCCCAGGCGCGGGTAGGACAGGGGTCGCCGAGCAGTACTTC.

Judged by abundance, this clonotype is medium-sized (0.01 to 0.1%). Found in a library prepared for alpha chains, this beta chain is an off-target read, and its abundance has little meaning. V usage is TRBV7-2 and J usage is TRBJ2-1, with 8 bases identical to TRBD1. CDR1 and CDR2 from the germline V gene are SGHTA and FQGNSA. Germline trimming cut 5 bases from V and 2 bases from J; bases unmatched to any gene: 5. CDR3 size: 15 residues. The CDR3 region is CASSIRQGTYNEQFF. The CDR3 coding sequence is TGTGCCAGCAGCATAAGACAGGGGACCTACAATGAGCAGTTCTTC.

This clonotype was found many times. The size of this beta chain means little, since it is a stray read in a library made for alpha chains. The V gene is TRBV18, the J gene TRBJ1-1; 9 nucleotides agree with TRBD1. J was trimmed by 1 base and V by 5 bases; bases with no gene match: 2. Germline CDR1 and CDR2: KGHSH and LQKENI. This CDR3 spans 14 amino acids. Written as DNA, the CDR3 is TGTGCCAGCTCAGAGGGACAGGGGAACACTGAAGCTTTCTTT. This codes for CASSEGQGNTEAFF.